This entry describes one T cell receptor (beta chain). This clonotype was seen at least ten times. This receptor's antigen is unknown. Per-nucleotide qualities are absent, and no much larger clonotype sits a single base away. Taken from cysteine to phenylalanine, the CDR3 has 16 residues. Only the CDR3 part of the read is kept: 48 bases, read in frame from the first base. V is pruned by 4 bases and J by 5 bases, leaving 11 bases of the junction without a gene match. The germline V gene sets CDR1 to SGHRS and CDR2 to YFSETQ. This sample was included in a study of identical twins (dated by TCRdb to the mid-2010s). Study-level background: To test whether fetal clonotypes persist, this study deep-sequenced TCR alpha and beta repertoires from monozygotic twins, from unrelated adults of various ages, and from cord blood. To rule out contamination, the twin experiments were replicated at different times with different library preparation protocols. Overall study results and their limits: Recombination models systematically underestimated out-of-frame TCR alpha sharing in monozygotic twins but agreed with sharing between unrelated individuals. Compared with coincidental sharing between unrelated individuals, out-of-frame TCR alpha sequences shared between twins had an excess of sequences with low generation probability. Zero-insertion analyses could be partly confounded by invariant T cells such as MAIT and iNKT, though diverse VJ usage argued against such confounding for most clonotypes. The excess sharing between twins in beta out-of-frame sequences was weaker because fewer shared sequences reduced the signal-to-noise ratio. Because the same donors could not be followed over many years, conclusions were based on cross-sectional statistical analysis. Fewer insertions were carried by abundant cord blood beta clonotypes, a similar but weaker trend appeared in young adult naive repertoires, and no such trend appeared in memory repertoires.

The library was built by means of 5' RACE. The sample was run on an Illumina HiSeq 2000. A universal primer binding site was introduced by template switching, and a unique molecular identifier was present in the final cDNA, enabling accurate counting of TCR cDNA molecules. First-strand cDNA for TCR alpha and beta chains was synthesized from specific primers in the conserved constant-segment region. To control for contamination, each cDNA library was double barcoded with a SMART-Mk sample barcode plus Illumina barcodes. TruSeq adapter sequences, together with Illumina sample barcodes, were added in two successive PCR steps. The Illumina HiSeq platform was used with custom primers to sequence TCR alpha and beta cDNA libraries. The original pipeline was this. Raw reads were processed with MiGEC to extract unique molecular identifiers, and MiXCR was used to determine CDR3 positions. For each individual, recombination models were inferred using an EM algorithm with the repgenHMM and IGoR tools. The tcR package in R was used for shared clonotype analysis, with sharing normalized by the product of cloneset sizes. To study raw recombination free of thymic and clonal selection effects, out-of-frame nonproductive sequences were analyzed. TCRdb reworked the public reads: Q25 trimming with fastp, MiXCR clone assembly, productive beta chains retained. Rows matching on CDR3 protein sequence are summarized as one entry with the most common DNA and genes. Here the V and J calls rest on TCRdb's processing, not on the authors' analysis. Counted in this sample were about 900,000 distinct CDR3 sequences; around an eighth of them appeared once. Jointly, the top ten make up around 1.6% of the sample.

Every donor in the study was a healthy Caucasian. Three pairs of female monozygotic twins, all aged about 18 to 29 years, made up the twin cohort. RNA for TCR libraries was isolated from peripheral blood mononuclear cells. This sample was also put to use in a study of yellow fever vaccine responses in identical twins. That second report states: The T cell response to vaccination in identical twins was reported by the authors to appear partly convergent and partly personalized. In identical twins, the study followed T cell clones that responded to the vaccine with precision.

The rearrangement joined TRBV5-1 to TRBJ2-2; the junction holds 7 bases that match TRBD1. Sequenced material: PBMCs. This clonotype originated in a woman younger than 35 in good health. The CDR3 protein is CASSVDRDHRTGELFF. The bases read TGCGCCAGCAGCGTCGACAGGGACCACAGGACCGGGGAGCTGTTTTTT.